Listed below are T cell receptor beta chains from one sample, sequenced in a study of T cells in localized non-small cell lung cancer. The table came from immunoSEQ multiplex PCR; TCRdb's copy has only in-frame clones and leaves some out. Of 52,000 or so clones in the sample, approximately 80% were seen once. The sequencing here drew on peripheral blood mononuclear cells, taken before any cancer treatment. The receptors come from a man between 40 and 69 years old with stage III lung adenocarcinoma. The CDR3 runs from the conserved cysteine through the conserved F or W. A D gene is named only where the DNA matches it firmly. Clone size appears in some rows only: once, few, many, or a class for an expanded clone.

cdr3_aa cdr3_nt d_call clone_size j_call v_call
CASALGDRQPQHF TGTGCCAGCGCCCTCGGGGATCGCCAGCCCCAGCATTTT . . TRBJ1-5 TRBV25-1
CASSFPEGQGGLAAYNEQFF TGCGCCAGCAGCTTCCCTGAGGGGCAGGGGGGACTAGCGGCCTACAATGAGCAGTTCTTC TRBD2 . TRBJ2-1 TRBV5-1
CASSRTSGGQDTQYF TGCGCCAGCAGTCGGACTAGCGGGGGTCAAGATACGCAGTATTTT TRBD2 few TRBJ2-3 TRBV10-1
CASSESVEGGYNEQFF TGCGCCAGCAGTGAGTCGGTCGAAGGGGGTTACAATGAGCAGTTCTTC . . TRBJ2-1 TRBV10-1
CASSLSTGSYEQYF TGCGCCAGCAGCTTGTCGACAGGTTCCTACGAGCAGTACTTC . . TRBJ2-7 TRBV5-1
CSASLAGGQETQYF TGCAGCGCTTCACTAGCGGGCGGACAAGAGACCCAGTACTTC TRBD2 . TRBJ2-5 TRBV29-1
CASSQEVASNQPQHF TGTGCCAGCAGCCAAGAGGTGGCTAGCAATCAGCCCCAGCATTTT . . TRBJ1-5 TRBV4-2
CASSLEWGGDEQYF TGTGCCAGCAGCTTAGAATGGGGAGGCGACGAGCAGTACTTC . . TRBJ2-7 TRBV7-2
CASSMMVGNEQFF TGTGCCAGTAGTATGATGGTGGGGAATGAGCAGTTCTTC . . TRBJ2-1 TRBV19
CASSINRAGANVLTF TGTGCCAGTAGTATAAACAGGGCTGGGGCCAACGTCCTGACTTTC . . TRBJ2-6 TRBV19
CALRSWGGTYNEQFF TGTGCCCTCCGCTCTTGGGGCGGGACCTACAATGAGCAGTTCTTC . . TRBJ2-1 TRBV30
CASSPGGYEQYF TGTGCCAGCAGCCCCGGCGGCTACGAGCAGTACTTC . . TRBJ2-7 TRBV11-2
CASSEGGVSYNEQFF TGTGCCAGCAGCGAAGGCGGGGTTTCCTACAATGAGCAGTTCTTC . once TRBJ2-1 TRBV7-9
CASGRQQTGRNIQYF TGTGCTAGTGGGCGTCAGCAGACAGGGAGGAACATTCAGTACTTC . . TRBJ2-4 TRBV12-5
CASSDLGETQYF TGTGCCAGCAGCGACTTGGGGGAGACCCAGTACTTC . . TRBJ2-5 TRBV7-3
CASSQDLPGPEAFF TGTGCCAGCAGCCAAGATCTTCCCGGCCCTGAAGCTTTCTTT . . TRBJ1-1 TRBV4-2
CASSRRRTERSTDTQYF TGCGCCAGCAGCCGGCGCCGCACGGAGCGAAGCACAGATACGCAGTATTTT . once TRBJ2-3 TRBV5-1
CASSLMAGALNEQFF TGTGCCAGCAGCTTAATGGCGGGAGCTCTCAATGAGCAGTTCTTC TRBD2 once TRBJ2-1 TRBV7-3
CASSQDWDDSLNTEAFF TGCGCCAGCAGCCAAGATTGGGACGACTCTCTGAACACTGAAGCTTTCTTT . . TRBJ1-1 TRBV4-3
CASSPGTSGSMNTQYF TGTGCCAGCAGCCCAGGGACTAGCGGGAGCATGAATACGCAGTATTTT TRBD2 . TRBJ2-3 TRBV11-2
CASSLDRGASPLHF TGTGCCAGCAGCTTAGACAGGGGAGCTTCACCCCTCCACTTT TRBD1 . TRBJ1-6 TRBV7-6
CASSHQSGELFF TGTGCCAGCAGCCACCAGAGCGGGGAGCTGTTTTTT . . TRBJ2-2 TRBV7-3
CASSSGTVNTQYF TGTGCCAGCAGCTCCGGGACAGTAAATACGCAGTATTTT TRBD1 . TRBJ2-3 TRBV7-9
CASRAASNYGYTF TGTGCCAGTAGGGCAGCGTCTAACTATGGCTACACCTTC . . TRBJ1-2 TRBV19
CSAVPQGPTETQYF TGCAGCGCCGTACCTCAGGGACCCACGGAGACCCAGTACTTC . . TRBJ2-5 TRBV29-1
CASRGLVGAYGYTF TGTGCCAGCAGGGGCCTAGTTGGGGCCTATGGCTACACCTTC . . TRBJ1-2 TRBV6-1
CSVESQGGGYTF TGCAGCGTTGAATCGCAGGGGGGTGGCTACACCTTC TRBD1 . TRBJ1-2 TRBV29-1
CASSVQGGAYEQYF TGCGCCAGCAGCGTCCAGGGTGGCGCCTACGAGCAGTACTTC . . TRBJ2-7 TRBV5-1
CASSLGTSPPYEQYF TGTGCCAGCAGCTTAGGCACTAGTCCCCCTTACGAGCAGTACTTC . once TRBJ2-7 TRBV7-9
CASSPGQGNYGYTF TGTGCCAGCAGCCCGGGACAGGGGAACTATGGCTACACCTTC TRBD1 . TRBJ1-2 TRBV28
CASSYFGGGYTF TGTGCCAGCAGTTACTTTGGGGGCGGCTACACCTTC . . TRBJ1-2 TRBV6-5
CASSPWTGRAEQYF TGTGCCAGCAGCCCTTGGACAGGGAGGGCCGAGCAGTACTTC . . TRBJ2-7 TRBV4-2
CASSNGLAGEQYF TGTGCCAGTAGTAACGGACTAGCGGGCGAGCAGTACTTC TRBD2 . TRBJ2-7 TRBV19
CASSQARAGSFHSGNTIYF TGCGCCAGCAGCCAAGCAAGGGCAGGGAGTTTTCACTCTGGAAACACCATATATTTT . . TRBJ1-3 TRBV4-3
CASSLDWPGENTIYF TGTGCCAGCAGCTTAGATTGGCCAGGGGAAAACACCATATATTTT . once TRBJ1-3 TRBV11-3
CASSSRQGSADTQYF TGCGCCAGCAGCTCAAGACAGGGTAGCGCAGATACGCAGTATTTT TRBD1 . TRBJ2-3 TRBV5-1
CASSQDPGRAESSYNEQFF TGCGCCAGCAGCCAAGATCCCGGGAGGGCCGAAAGCTCCTACAATGAGCAGTTCTTC TRBD2 . TRBJ2-1 TRBV4-1
CASSSDDPGTGAYNEQFF TGTGCCAGCAGCTCCGACGACCCCGGGACAGGTGCCTACAATGAGCAGTTCTTC TRBD1 . TRBJ2-1 TRBV11-3
CASSWGQTTNEKLFF TGTGCCAGCAGCTGGGGACAGACAACTAATGAAAAACTGTTTTTT TRBD1 . TRBJ1-4 TRBV2
CASRGDRIYEQYF TGTGCCAGCAGGGGCGACCGGATCTACGAGCAGTACTTC . . TRBJ2-7 TRBV2
CASSQMAQETQYF TGTGCCAGCAGCCAGATGGCACAAGAGACCCAGTACTTC . few TRBJ2-5 TRBV7-9
CASSQGIKWRDEANNEQFF TGCGCCAGCAGCCAAGGAATCAAATGGAGGGATGAGGCGAACAATGAGCAGTTCTTC . few TRBJ2-1 TRBV4-3
CAWSVLMMSARTGAHNEQFF TGTGCCTGGAGTGTTCTTATGATGTCCGCCAGGACAGGGGCCCACAATGAGCAGTTCTTC TRBD1 . TRBJ2-1 TRBV30
CASSLIGGSNEQFF TGTGCCAGCAGCTTAATTGGGGGGAGCAATGAGCAGTTCTTC . . TRBJ2-1 TRBV7-3
CASGPGSSYEQYF TGTGCCAGCGGTCCAGGGAGCTCCTACGAGCAGTACTTC . . TRBJ2-7 TRBV6-5
CASSFTGTGGEKLFF TGTGCCAGCAGCTTCACCGGGACAGGAGGAGAAAAACTGTTTTTT TRBD1 . TRBJ1-4 TRBV5-6
CASSPTGANGREQYF TGTGCCAGCAGCCCCACAGGGGCGAATGGTCGCGAGCAGTACTTC TRBD1 . TRBJ2-7 TRBV7-9
CASPGTGGNSPLHF TGTGCCTCCCCCGGGACAGGGGGTAATTCACCCCTCCACTTT TRBD1 . TRBJ1-6 TRBV30
CASRTVNYGYTF TGTGCCAGCAGGACAGTCAACTATGGCTACACCTTC . . TRBJ1-2 TRBV6-5
CASSLEATGELFF TGTGCCAGCAGCTTAGAAGCCACCGGGGAGCTGTTTTTT . . TRBJ2-2 TRBV11-3